A single T cell receptor (beta chain) is shown here with its context. Its antigen is unknown. The data are from a study of T-cell reconstitution after alpha-beta-depleted transplantation in children. Study conclusions and caveats: It was surviving recipient T cells and thymic progenitors that gave some patients high TCRbeta diversity at day 60. Once a year had passed after transplant, T-cell counts and diversity came mostly from newly produced T cells.

A TCRbeta library incorporating unique molecular identifiers was prepared. Via MiXCR, TCRdb re-called the PCR reads, giving one row per CDR3 protein. The sample has about a million distinct CDR3 sequences; about 30% are singletons. The length of the CDR3 is 13 residues. V shed 3 bases and J shed 8 bases, with 14 bases lying between them. CDR1 and CDR2 (germline): DFQATT, SNEGSKA (reference sequence). This TCR was sampled from a boy less than two years old who had a stem cell transplant for SCID, so the T cells may come from the graft donor. The chain joins TRBV20-1 to TRBJ2-4, with D tentatively TRBD1 (5 bases). This specimen consisted of PBMCs, mostly from graft donor cells, obtained 360 days after TCRalphabeta/CD19-depleted stem cell transplant. The DNA of the CDR3 is TGCAGTGCTAGTCGGGCAGGGAAAGACATTCAGTACTTC. Encoded protein: CSASRAGKDIQYF.